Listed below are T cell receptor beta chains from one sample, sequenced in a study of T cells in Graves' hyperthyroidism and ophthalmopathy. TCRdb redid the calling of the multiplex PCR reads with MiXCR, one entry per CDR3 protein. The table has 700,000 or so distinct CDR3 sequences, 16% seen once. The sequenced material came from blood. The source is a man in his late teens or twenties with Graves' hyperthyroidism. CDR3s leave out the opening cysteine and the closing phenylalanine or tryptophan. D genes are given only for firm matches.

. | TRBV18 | ASSPNRDSTEAF
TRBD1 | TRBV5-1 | ASSFGQGYTEAF
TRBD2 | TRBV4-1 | ASSRLLMAGGPYNEQF
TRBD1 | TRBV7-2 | ASSPRQGIGTGELF
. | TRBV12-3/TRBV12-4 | ASSSRVGGSPLH
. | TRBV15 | ATSRAVAETQY
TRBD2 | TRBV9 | ASGRRREATNTGELF
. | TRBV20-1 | SASRASKGDTEAF
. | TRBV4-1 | ASSQDRDSSNTGELF
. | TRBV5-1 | ASSLTGREGNEQF